These T cell receptor beta chains were read from a single sample in a study of T cell responses to AZD1222 COVID-19 vaccine. TCRdb's table, derived via immunoSEQ multiplex PCR, lists solely in-frame clones and lacks some. The sample shows some 150,000 clones, approximately 88% of them seen only once. The sample consisted of peripheral blood, taken on day 0 of MenACWY control vaccination. These receptors were collected from an adult in good health. CDR3s include the opening cysteine and the closing phenylalanine or tryptophan. The order of the fields is D gene, J gene, V gene, clone size, CDR3 DNA, CDR3 protein. The D gene is left open where the match is weak. Clone size appears in some rows only: once, few, many, or a class for an expanded clone.

D: .
J: TRBJ1-6
V: TRBV7-2
size: .
DNA: TGTGCCAGCAGCACGGGTAATTCACCCCTCCACTTT
CDR3: CASSTGNSPLHF

D: TRBD1
J: TRBJ1-1
V: TRBV9
size: .
DNA: TGTGCCAGCAGCCCGACAGGGACTGAAGCTTTCTTT
CDR3: CASSPTGTEAFF

D: .
J: TRBJ2-7
V: TRBV5-4
size: .
DNA: TGTGCCAGCAGCTTGTACTACGAGCAGTACTTC
CDR3: CASSLYYEQYF

D: .
J: TRBJ2-7
V: TRBV7-6
size: .
DNA: TGTGCCAGCAGCTTAGGGGACAGGACCGGGACTAGCCTCTACGAGCAGTACTTC
CDR3: CASSLGDRTGTSLYEQYF

D: .
J: TRBJ1-5
V: TRBV6-5
size: .
DNA: TGTGCCAGCAGTTACTCGGTACAGAGCAATCAGCCCCAGCATTTT
CDR3: CASSYSVQSNQPQHF

D: .
J: TRBJ1-2
V: TRBV28
size: .
DNA: TGTGCCAGCAGCTTGGTACAGGTTACAGGCTATGGCTACACCTTC
CDR3: CASSLVQVTGYGYTF

D: .
J: TRBJ1-5
V: TRBV7-2
size: once
DNA: TGTGCCAGCAGCTTAGATGGGCGAAATCAGCCCCAGCATTTT
CDR3: CASSLDGRNQPQHF

D: TRBD1
J: TRBJ1-1
V: TRBV2
size: few
DNA: TGTGCCAGCAAATCGACAGGGCTGGTCACTGAAGCTTTCTTT
CDR3: CASKSTGLVTEAFF

D: .
J: TRBJ2-7
V: TRBV7-9
size: .
DNA: TGTGCCAGCAGCTTTACAGGGCACGGAGACTACGAGCAGTACTTC
CDR3: CASSFTGHGDYEQYF

D: .
J: TRBJ1-3
V: TRBV6-5
size: .
DNA: TGTGCCAGCAGTTACGGTACCAGGGTAGGAAACACCATATATTTT
CDR3: CASSYGTRVGNTIYF

D: .
J: TRBJ1-1
V: TRBV30
size: .
DNA: TGTGCCTGGAGTGTACATGGCAGGACTGAAGCTTTCTTT
CDR3: CAWSVHGRTEAFF

D: TRBD2
J: TRBJ2-3
V: TRBV27
size: .
DNA: TGTGCCAGCAGTACGCGGACTAGCGGAGGGAGCACAGATACGCAGTATTTT
CDR3: CASSTRTSGGSTDTQYF

D: TRBD1
J: TRBJ1-2
V: TRBV11-2
size: .
DNA: TGTGCCAGCAGCGTACTCAGGGGGCAGAACTATGGCTACACCTTC
CDR3: CASSVLRGQNYGYTF

D: .
J: TRBJ1-6
V: TRBV5-1
size: .
DNA: TGCGCCAGCAGCATTGATCCCCGGGGAATCAATTCACCCCTCCACTTT
CDR3: CASSIDPRGINSPLHF

D: .
J: TRBJ1-6
V: TRBV15
size: .
DNA: TGTGCCACCAGCAGAGATGGGCAGCCTGGGTCACCCCTCCACTTT
CDR3: CATSRDGQPGSPLHF